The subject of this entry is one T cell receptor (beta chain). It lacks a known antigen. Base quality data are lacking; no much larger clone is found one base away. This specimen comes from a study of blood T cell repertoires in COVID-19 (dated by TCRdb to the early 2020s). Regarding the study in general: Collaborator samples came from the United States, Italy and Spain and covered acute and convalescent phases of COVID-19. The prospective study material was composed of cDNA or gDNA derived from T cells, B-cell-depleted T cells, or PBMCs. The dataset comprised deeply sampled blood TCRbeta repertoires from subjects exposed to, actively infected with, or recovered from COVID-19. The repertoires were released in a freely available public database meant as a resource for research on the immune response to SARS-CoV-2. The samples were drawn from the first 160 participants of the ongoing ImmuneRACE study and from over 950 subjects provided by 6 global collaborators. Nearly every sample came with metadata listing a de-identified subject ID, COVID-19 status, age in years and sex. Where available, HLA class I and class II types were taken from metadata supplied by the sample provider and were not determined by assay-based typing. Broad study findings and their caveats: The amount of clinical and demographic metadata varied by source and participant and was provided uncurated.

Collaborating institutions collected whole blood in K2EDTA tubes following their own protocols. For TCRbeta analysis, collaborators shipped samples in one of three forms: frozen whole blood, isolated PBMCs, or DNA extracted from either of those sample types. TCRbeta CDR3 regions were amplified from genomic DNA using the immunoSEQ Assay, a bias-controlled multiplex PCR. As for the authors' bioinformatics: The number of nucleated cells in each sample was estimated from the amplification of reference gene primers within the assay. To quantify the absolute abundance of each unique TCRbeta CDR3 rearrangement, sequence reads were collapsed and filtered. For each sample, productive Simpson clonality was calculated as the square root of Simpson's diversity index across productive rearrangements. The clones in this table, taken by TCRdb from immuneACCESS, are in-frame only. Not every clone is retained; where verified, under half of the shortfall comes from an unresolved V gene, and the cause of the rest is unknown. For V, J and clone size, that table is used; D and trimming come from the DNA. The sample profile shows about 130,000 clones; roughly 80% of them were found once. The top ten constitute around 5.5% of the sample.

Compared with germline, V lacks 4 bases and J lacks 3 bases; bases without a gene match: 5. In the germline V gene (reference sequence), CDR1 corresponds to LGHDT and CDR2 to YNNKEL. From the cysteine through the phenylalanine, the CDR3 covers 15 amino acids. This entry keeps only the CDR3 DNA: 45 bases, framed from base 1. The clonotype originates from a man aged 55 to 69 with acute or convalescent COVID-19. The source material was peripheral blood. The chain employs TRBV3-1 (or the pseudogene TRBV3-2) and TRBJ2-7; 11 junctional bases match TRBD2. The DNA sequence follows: TGTGCCAGCAGCCCCACCCTAGCGGGAGGCTACGAGCAGTACTTC. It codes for CASSPTLAGGYEQYF.